The sequence of this T cell receptor beta chain was determined in a study of cytotoxic CD8 clonotypes in ibrutinib-treated CLL. For the study at large: Within the patient group, roughly 12 were relapsed/refractory and over 14 treatment-naive, and 17 were IGHV unmutated. Among responders, some 25 were partial and 2 complete; after median roughly 66 months, around 14 stayed remitted and about 12 progressed. Regarding the study as a whole: Public clonotypes proved infrequent, and on treatment they shrank or remained steady.

Method: immunoSEQ multiplex PCR; TCRdb's copy keeps in-frame clones and lacks some. This sample has over 120,000 clones, with 80% found just once. This CDR3 region has 15 residues. The V end lost 0 bases, the J end lost 4 bases, and 11 bases lay between the germline ends. Germline V gene data show CDR1 as SGHRS and CDR2 as YFSETQ. As to this clone: Antigen: not known.

The sample here was PBMCs, taken after 36 months of ibrutinib treatment. V and J are TRBV5-1 and TRBJ2-1; a weak D match, TRBD2 (6 bases). The receptor comes from a human donor with chronic lymphocytic leukemia. The CDR3: CASSLVASVYNEQFF. CDR3 nucleotides: TGCGCCAGCAGCTTGGTGGCTAGCGTGTACAATGAGCAGTTCTTC.